The source of this TCR beta chain is a study of CD8+ T cells in alopecia areata. General study findings and limits: Scalp lesions, especially in alopecia totalis/universalis, had higher clonality than normal scalp.

The CDR3 consists of 12 residues. V lost 1 base, J lost 5 bases, and 6 bases lay in between. The V gene's germline CDR1 is SQVTM and CDR2 ANQGSEA. The sequencing template was cDNA reverse transcribed from extracted RNA. Data came from immunoSEQ multiplex PCR; TCRdb stores just in-frame clones and leaves some out. This table holds 70,000 or so clones, roughly 30% found once. About this clone: Its antigen remains unidentified.

Described treatment: oral pan-JAK inhibitor, 5-10 mg twice daily. The chain combines TRBV29-1 with TRBJ2-1; D is unresolved. The origin of this receptor is a human donor with alopecia areata. The sequences come from CD8+ T cells sorted from blood, collected at week 4, from a patient treated with tofacitinib. CDR3 in DNA: TGCAGCGTTGAAGGACTCCACAATGAGCAGTTCTTC. Translating gives CSVEGLHNEQFF.